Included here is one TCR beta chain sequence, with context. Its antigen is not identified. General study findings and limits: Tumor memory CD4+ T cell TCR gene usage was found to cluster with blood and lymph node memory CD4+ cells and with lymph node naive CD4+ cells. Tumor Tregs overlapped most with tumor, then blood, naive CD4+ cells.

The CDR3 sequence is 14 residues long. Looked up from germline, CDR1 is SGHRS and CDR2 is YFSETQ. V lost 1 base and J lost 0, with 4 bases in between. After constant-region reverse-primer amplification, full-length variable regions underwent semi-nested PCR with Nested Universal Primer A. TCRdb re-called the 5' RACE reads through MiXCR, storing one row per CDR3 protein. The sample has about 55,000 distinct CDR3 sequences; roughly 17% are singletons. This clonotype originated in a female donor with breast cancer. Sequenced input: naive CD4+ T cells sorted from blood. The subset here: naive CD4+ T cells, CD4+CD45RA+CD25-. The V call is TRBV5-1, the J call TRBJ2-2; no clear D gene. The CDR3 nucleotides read TGCGCCAGCAGCTTGTCCCCGAACACCGGGGAGCTGTTTTTT. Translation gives CASSLSPNTGELFF.